This passage covers 25 T cell receptor beta chains from one sample sequenced in a study of response to subunit inactivated influenza vaccine. TCRdb re-derived calls from the RT-PCR reads in MiXCR, one entry per CDR3 protein. The table has over 150,000 distinct CDR3 sequences, roughly 14% seen once. The sequencing used CD8+ T cells sorted from PBMCs, collected more than 4 days after vaccination. These receptors came from a man aged 50-60 years who received an inactivated influenza vaccine.

The chain has TRBV20-1 and TRBJ2-1; tentative D call: TRBD2 (7 bases). Germline V lookup: CDR1 DFQATT, CDR2 SNEGSKA (reference sequence). Trimming cost V 6 bases and J 4 bases, with 22 bases left between them. CDR3 length equals 16 residues. In nucleotides, the CDR3 is TGCAGTGCCGGGGGAAGGGGGGGGAGCCCTTACAATGAGCAGTTCTTC. Translating it yields CSAGGRGGSPYNEQFF.

This clonotype was detected a few times. The chain couples TRBV7-2 to TRBJ2-2, with D perhaps being TRBD1 or TRBD2 (5 bases each). V lost 7 bases to trimming and J lost 0 bases, with 15 bases between them. Germline values: CDR1 SGHTA, CDR2 FQGNSA. The CDR3 consists of 16 residues. CDR3 in amino acids: CASTYPGRTNTGELFF. CDR3 sequence (DNA): TGTGCCAGCACCTATCCGGGACGGACGAACACCGGGGAGCTGTTTTTT.

This clonotype was observed many times. V gene TRBV5-6 combines with J gene TRBJ1-5; 11 bases fit TRBD1. CDR3 length: 14 residues. Germline-derived CDR1 and CDR2 are SGHDT and YYEEEE. With 2 bases clipped from V and 7 bases from J, the junction kept 2 bases outside the gene matches. CDR3 loop: CASSFGTGGQPQHF. For the CDR3, the DNA is TGTGCCAGCAGCTTCGGGACAGGGGGACAGCCCCAGCATTTT.

This clonotype has a count of ten or more. The V call is TRBV2, the J call TRBJ1-2, with a weak D call TRBD1 (5 bases). The CDR3 contains 14 residues. The V gene's germline CDR1 is SNHLY and CDR2 FYNNEI. The V gene lost 5 bases and the J gene lost 4 bases, with 14 bases spanning the gap. The CDR3 reads CASSRPQGIYGYTF. For the CDR3, the DNA is TGTGCCAGCAGTAGACCTCAGGGTATCTATGGCTACACCTTC.

The genes are TRBV12-3 or TRBV12-4 and TRBJ2-3, with 14 bases identical to TRBD2. The CDR3 is 16 residues long. The V segment lost 5 bases and the J segment 7 bases; nucleotides outside the gene matches: 8. The DNA for the CDR3 is TGTGCCAGCAGTCCAAGACTAGCGGGGGGGCTATATACGCAGTATTTT. This gives the protein CASSPRLAGGLYTQYF.

This clonotype was observed a few times. The chain joins TRBV20-1 to TRBJ2-3; TRBD2 agrees at 11 bases. Looked up from germline, CDR1 is DFQATT and CDR2 is SNEGSKA (reference sequence). This CDR3 region has 15 residues. With 3 bases clipped from V and 5 bases from J, the junction kept 7 bases outside the gene matches. As DNA, the CDR3 is TGCAGTGCTAGGCTAGCGGGAGGATATGGAGATACGCAGTATTTT. Translation gives CSARLAGGYGDTQYF.

The gene calls are TRBV7-9 and TRBJ2-7, with D unresolved. Germline V gives CDR1 SEHNR, CDR2 FQNEAQ (reference sequence). Trimming cost V 1 base and J 10 bases, with 14 bases left between them. The CDR3 totals 13 residues. CDR3 coding DNA: TGTGCCAGCAGCTTAGGTGGGGTAGACTTACAGTACTTC. Encoded protein: CASSLGGVDLQYF.

This sequence joins TRBV11-2 and TRBJ2-6, with no clear D. The length of the CDR3 is 17 residues. Germline CDR1 SGHAT, CDR2 FQNNGV. V was shortened by 0 bases and J by 4 bases, with 13 bases between the two germline ends. DNA of the CDR3: TGTGCCAGCAGCTTAGACCCGGTTTGGTCCGGGGCCAACGTCCTGACTTTC. Translated, it gives CASSLDPVWSGANVLTF.

The rearrangement uses TRBV4-1 and TRBJ2-2; 13 bases are a match to TRBD2. This CDR3 comprises 21 residues. Trimming at V came to 0 bases and at J to 1 base, leaving 11 bases not matched to a gene. Germline CDR1 MGHRA, CDR2 YSYEKL. The CDR3 region is CASSQDASATSGGWNTGELFF. The CDR3 nucleotides read TGCGCCAGCAGCCAAGATGCCTCAGCGACTAGCGGGGGGTGGAACACCGGGGAGCTGTTTTTT.

This clonotype has at least ten counts. This chain uses TRBV29-1 with TRBJ2-5; tentatively, D is TRBD2 (5 bases). V dropped 0 bases and J dropped 7 bases, with 18 bases sitting between them. The CDR3 loop spans 15 amino acids. Germline CDR1 reads SQVTM; CDR2 reads ANQGSEA. The CDR3 nucleotides read TGCAGCGTTGAAGATTCGGACTTCAAACTCGGGACCCAGTACTTC. Translation gives CSVEDSDFKLGTQYF.

This rearrangement joins TRBV15 to TRBJ1-1; TRBD1 is a possible D gene (5 bases). The V end lost 1 base, the J end lost 3 bases, and 18 bases lay between the germline ends. The CDR3 loop spans 17 amino acids. CDR1 and CDR2 from the germline V gene are LNHNV and YYDKDF (reference sequence). The CDR3 sequence is CATSRVETVLSDTEAFF. The CDR3 DNA reads TGTGCCACCAGCAGAGTCGAGACAGTCCTGTCGGACACTGAAGCTTTCTTT. Full variable domain (missing parts from reference TRBV15 and TRBJ1-1): DAMVIQNPRYQVTQFGKPVTLSCSQTLNHNVMYWYQQKSSQAPKLLFHYYDKDFNNEADTPDNFQSRRPNTSFCFLDIRSPGLGDTAMYLCATSRVETVLSDTEAFFGQGTRLTVV.

This clonotype was recorded at least ten times. The gene calls are TRBV4-1 and TRBJ2-7; D is unclear. The length of the CDR3 is 11 residues. CDR1 MGHRA and CDR2 YSYEKL come from the germline V gene. V lost 2 bases, J lost 3 bases, and 2 bases lay in between. The CDR3 DNA reads TGCGCCAGCAGCCAAAACTACGAGCAGTACTTC. Its translation: CASSQNYEQYF.

This clonotype was seen only a few times. The genes are TRBV20-1 and TRBJ2-1; 12 bases align to TRBD2. Germline V gives CDR1 DFQATT, CDR2 SNEGSKA (reference sequence). J lost 6 bases, V lost 5 bases, and 11 bases had no gene match. The CDR3 runs to 16 residues. The CDR3 is CSACLLAGGPTNEQFF. CDR3 nucleotide sequence: TGCAGTGCTTGCCTTCTAGCGGGAGGGCCTACCAATGAGCAGTTCTTC.

By sample fraction, this clonotype is medium-sized. V and J are TRBV10-3 and TRBJ2-1, with TRBD2 identical over 8 bases. Germline loops: CDR1 ENHRY, CDR2 SYGVKD. CDR3 length: 16 residues. V was pared by 3 bases and J by 5 bases, with 9 bases of the junction left unmatched. This CDR3 is CAISDPERGPHNEQFF. The CDR3 DNA sequence: TGTGCCATCAGTGACCCGGAGCGGGGGCCCCACAATGAGCAGTTCTTC.

CDR3 DNA: TGCAGTGCTACACCGACAGGGGCAAGCAATCAGCCCCAGCATTTT. Residues: CSATPTGASNQPQHF. The J gene is TRBJ1-5, the V gene TRBV20-1; TRBD1 matches at 8 bases. This CDR3 region has 15 residues. Per the germline V gene, CDR1 is DFQATT and CDR2 is SNEGSKA (reference sequence). The V segment lost 4 bases and the J segment 1 base; nucleotides outside the gene matches: 6.

Only a few counts were recorded for this clonotype. The chain links TRBV4-2 to TRBJ2-5; D perhaps matches TRBD2 (5 bases). The CDR3 is made up of 14 amino acids. Per the germline V gene, CDR1 is LGHNA and CDR2 is YNFKEQ. Trimming removed 0 bases from V and 3 bases from J, with 8 bases in between. The CDR3 sequence: CASSQELDKETQYF. CDR3 nucleotide sequence: TGTGCCAGCAGCCAAGAACTAGACAAAGAGACCCAGTACTTC.

CDR3 sequence reads: CASTEGDTQYF. The CDR3 DNA is TGCGCCAGCACTGAAGGGGATACGCAGTATTTT. The chain recombines TRBV10-2 with TRBJ2-3; no definite D call. V lost 7 bases to trimming and J lost 6 bases, with 8 bases between them. The CDR3 has 11 amino acids. Germline values: CDR1 WSHSY, CDR2 SAAADI.

This clonotype was seen a handful of times. The gene calls are TRBV20-1 and TRBJ1-2, with D possibly being TRBD1 (6 bases). This CDR3 is built from 14 residues. Trimming stripped 5 bases from V and 2 bases from J, with 15 bases between. The germline gives CDR1 DFQATT, CDR2 SNEGSKA (reference sequence). CDR3 in amino acids: CSAGLRGGNYGYTF. The CDR3 DNA reads as TGCAGTGCTGGATTGAGGGGGGGGAACTATGGCTACACCTTC.

There are a few counts of this clonotype. The chain couples TRBV10-3 to TRBJ2-7; the D is unclear. The germline V gene has CDR1 ENHRY and CDR2 SYGVKD. Between the trimmed V and J ends, which lost 4 bases and 3 bases, there was a span of 10 bases. This CDR3 is built from 13 residues. The CDR3 bases are TGTGCCATCAGTGCCGACTCTTACTACGAGCAGTACTTC. As protein: CAISADSYYEQYF.

In its sample, this clonotype was seen a few times. V usage is TRBV5-1 and J usage is TRBJ1-2; D is unclear. The CDR3 is 12 residues long. Per the germline V gene, CDR1 is SGHRS and CDR2 is YFSETQ. V dropped 1 base and J dropped 6 bases, with 7 bases sitting between them. The CDR3 DNA reads as TGCGCCAGCAGCTTGTCCGGGGATGGCTACACCTTC. This encodes CASSLSGDGYTF.

The chain links TRBV2 to TRBJ2-2; D may be TRBD2 (5 bases). The CDR3 runs 14 residues. CDR1 and CDR2 from the germline V gene are SNHLY and FYNNEI. Trimming pared 3 bases from V and 2 bases from J, leaving 7 bases between. The CDR3 bases are TGTGCCAGCAGTGAGGGAGTTAACACCGGGGAGCTGTTTTTT. Translating it yields CASSEGVNTGELFF.

The chain is built from TRBV3-1 and TRBJ2-3; D gene ambiguous. This CDR3 comprises 10 residues. The germline V gene has CDR1 LGHDT and CDR2 YNNKEL (reference sequence). Trimming left V 0 bases short and J 15 bases short, with 7 bases between. The CDR3 bases are TGTGCCAGCAGCCAAGATTTGATCTATTTT. Its translation: CASSQDLIYF.

This clonotype was seen a handful of times. This chain links TRBV5-5 with TRBJ2-7, with 7 bases that match TRBD1. This CDR3 has 14 residues. After removal of 4 bases from V and 3 bases from J, the junction contained 7 bases not matched to a gene. The germline V gene has CDR1 SGHKS and CDR2 YYEKEE (reference sequence). The CDR3 region is CASSNRDRFYEQYF. The CDR3 bases are TGTGCCAGCAGCAACCGGGACAGATTCTACGAGCAGTACTTC.

The CDR3 is CASRPRASYNSPLHF. CDR3 nucleotides: TGTGCCAGCAGGCCCCGGGCGAGCTATAATTCACCCCTCCACTTT. J is TRBJ1-6 and V is TRBV6-2 or TRBV6-3; D is unclear. V dropped 6 bases and J dropped 3 bases, with 12 bases sitting between them. The CDR3 has 15 residues. CDR1 is MNHEY, CDR2 SVGEGT, per germline.

This chain connects TRBV6-2 or TRBV6-3 to TRBJ2-3; 10 bases map to TRBD1. Looked up from germline, CDR1 is MNHEY and CDR2 is SVGEGT. V was clipped by 7 bases and J by 3 bases; unmatched bases: 13. The CDR3 totals 17 residues. CDR3 region: CASKRQGARKSTDTQYF. For the CDR3, the DNA is TGTGCCAGCAAGAGACAGGGGGCGCGGAAGAGTACAGATACGCAGTATTTT.